This T cell receptor beta chain was recovered during a study of cytomegalovirus exposure and HLA in healthy donors. In the study overall: Genetic ancestry analysis placed around four fifths of the 398 donors that were genotyped in the Caucasian-associated cluster.

Study-level results: 87-base-pair reads could not separate some V segments, including TRBV6-2 and TRBV6-3. When analyzed later, the rates of TCR association showed variation by HLA locus, with DRB1 the most and HLA-C the fewest. Within an earlier analysis, most TCR beta V segments proved productive either about 87% or about 30% of the time.

The PCR employed 60 Vbeta primers together with 13 Jbeta primers. Here immunoSEQ multiplex PCR was the method, and the copy in TCRdb shows in-frame clones only, minus some. In the table there are about 110,000 clones, roughly 80% of which are singletons. The germline V gene has CDR1 SGHNT and CDR2 YYREEE (reference sequence). This CDR3 is 18 amino acids long. Trimming at V came to 1 base and at J to 0 bases, leaving 5 bases not matched to a gene. Details on this clone: Its target is unknown.

This TCR derives from a man in his fifties or sixties in good health and CMV-seronegative. The sequenced sample was PBMCs. The chain carries TRBV5-4 and TRBJ2-6; 9 bases fit TRBD1. The chain's CDR3 is CASSLTGQGSSGANVLTF. Written as DNA, the CDR3 is TGTGCCAGCAGCTTGACCGGACAGGGGAGCTCTGGGGCCAACGTCCTGACTTTC.